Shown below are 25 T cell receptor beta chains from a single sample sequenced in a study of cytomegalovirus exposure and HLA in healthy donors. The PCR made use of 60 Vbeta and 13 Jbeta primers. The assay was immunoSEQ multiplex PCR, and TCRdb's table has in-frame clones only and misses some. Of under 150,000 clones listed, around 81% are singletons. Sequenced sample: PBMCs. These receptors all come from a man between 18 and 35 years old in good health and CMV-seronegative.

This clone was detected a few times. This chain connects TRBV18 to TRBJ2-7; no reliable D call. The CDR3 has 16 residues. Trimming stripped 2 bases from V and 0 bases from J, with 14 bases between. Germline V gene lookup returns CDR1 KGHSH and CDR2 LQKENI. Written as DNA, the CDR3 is TGTGCCAGCTCACCAATTGTGGCGGAGAGCTCCTACGAGCAGTACTTC. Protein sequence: CASSPIVAESSYEQYF. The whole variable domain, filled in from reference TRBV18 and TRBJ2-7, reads NAGVMQNPRHLVRRRGQEARLRCSPMKGHSHVYWYRQLPEEGLKFMVYLQKENIIDESGMPKERFSAEFPKEGPSILRIQQVVRGDSAAYFCASSPIVAESSYEQYFGPGTRLTVT.

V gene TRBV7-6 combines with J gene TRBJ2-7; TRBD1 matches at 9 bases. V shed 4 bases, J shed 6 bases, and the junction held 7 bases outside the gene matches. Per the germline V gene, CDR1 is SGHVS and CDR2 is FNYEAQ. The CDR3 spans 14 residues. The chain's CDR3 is CASSSGTGLVEQYF. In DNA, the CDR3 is TGTGCCAGCAGCTCGGGGACAGGGTTAGTCGAGCAGTACTTC.

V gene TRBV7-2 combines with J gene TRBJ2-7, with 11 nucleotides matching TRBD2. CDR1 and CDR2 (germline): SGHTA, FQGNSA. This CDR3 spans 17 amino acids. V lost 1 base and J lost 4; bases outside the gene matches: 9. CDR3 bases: TGTGCCAGCAGCTTAGGGTGGAGTAGCGGGGGGGAGTACGAGCAGTACTTC. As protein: CASSLGWSSGGEYEQYF.

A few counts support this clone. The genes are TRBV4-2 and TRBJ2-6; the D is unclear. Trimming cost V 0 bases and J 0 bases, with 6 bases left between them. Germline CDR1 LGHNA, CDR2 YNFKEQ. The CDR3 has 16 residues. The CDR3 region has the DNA TGTGCCAGCAGCCAAGATACCGGCTCTGGGGCCAACGTCCTGACTTTC. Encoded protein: CASSQDTGSGANVLTF.

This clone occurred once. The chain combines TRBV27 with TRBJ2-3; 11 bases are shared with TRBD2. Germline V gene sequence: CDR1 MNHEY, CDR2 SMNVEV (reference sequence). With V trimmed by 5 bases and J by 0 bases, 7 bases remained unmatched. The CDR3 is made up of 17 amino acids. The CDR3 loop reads CASSPTSGGSSTDTQYF. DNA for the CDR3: TGTGCCAGCAGTCCTACTAGCGGGGGTTCTAGCACAGATACGCAGTATTTT.

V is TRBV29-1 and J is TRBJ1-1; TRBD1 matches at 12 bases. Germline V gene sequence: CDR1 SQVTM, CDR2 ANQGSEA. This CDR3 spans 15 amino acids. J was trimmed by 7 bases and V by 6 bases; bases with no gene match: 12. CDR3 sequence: CSVPGQGAFGNEAFF. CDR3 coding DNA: TGCAGCGTACCGGGACAGGGGGCATTTGGGAATGAAGCTTTCTTT.

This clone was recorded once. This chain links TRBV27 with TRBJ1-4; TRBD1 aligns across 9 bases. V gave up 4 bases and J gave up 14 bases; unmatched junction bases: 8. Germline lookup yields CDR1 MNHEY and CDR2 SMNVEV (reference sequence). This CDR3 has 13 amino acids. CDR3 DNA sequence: TGTGCCAGCAGTTACCGCGATACAGGGGGCCTGTTTTTT. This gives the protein CASSYRDTGGLFF.

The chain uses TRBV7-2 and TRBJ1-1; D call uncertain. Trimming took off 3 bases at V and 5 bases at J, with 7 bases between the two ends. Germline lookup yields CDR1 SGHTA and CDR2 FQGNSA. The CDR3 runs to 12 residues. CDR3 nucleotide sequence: TGTGCCAGCAGCTTCCTAAAGACTGAAGCTTTCTTT. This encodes CASSFLKTEAFF.

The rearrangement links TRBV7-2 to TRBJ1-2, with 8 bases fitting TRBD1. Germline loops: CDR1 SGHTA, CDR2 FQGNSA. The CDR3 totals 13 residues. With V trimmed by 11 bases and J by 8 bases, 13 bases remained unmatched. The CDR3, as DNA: TGTGCCGGACGCACCCAGGGGGCCGGGGGCTACACCTTC. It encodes CAGRTQGAGGYTF.

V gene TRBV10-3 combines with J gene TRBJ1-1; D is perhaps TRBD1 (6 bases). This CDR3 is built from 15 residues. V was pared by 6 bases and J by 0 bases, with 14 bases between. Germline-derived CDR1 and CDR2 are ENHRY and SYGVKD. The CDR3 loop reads CAIRFDWDMNTEAFF. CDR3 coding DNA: TGTGCCATCAGATTCGACTGGGACATGAACACTGAAGCTTTCTTT.

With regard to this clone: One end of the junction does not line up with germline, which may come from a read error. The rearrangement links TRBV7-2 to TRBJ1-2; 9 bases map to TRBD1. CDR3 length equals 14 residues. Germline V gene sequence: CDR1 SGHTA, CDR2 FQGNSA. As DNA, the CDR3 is TGTGCCAGCAGCTCCGGAGGGACAGGGAATCTGAGGGCCTTC. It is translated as CASSSGGTGNLRAF. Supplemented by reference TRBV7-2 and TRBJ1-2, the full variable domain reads GAGVSQSPSNKVTEKGKDVELRCDPISGHTALYWYRQSLGQGLEFLIYFQGNSAPDKSGLPSDRFSAERTGGSVSTLTIQRTQQEDSAVYLCASSSGGTGNLRAFGSGTRLTVV.

DNA of the CDR3: TGTGCCAGCGCCACTAGCGGGGGCCCAGATACGCAGTATTTT. Its translation is CASATSGGPDTQYF. The chain is built from TRBV4-2 and TRBJ2-3; TRBD2 aligns across 11 bases. V was pared by 8 bases and J by 4 bases, with 5 bases of the junction left unmatched. Germline CDR1 reads LGHNA; CDR2 reads YNFKEQ. CDR3 length equals 14 residues.

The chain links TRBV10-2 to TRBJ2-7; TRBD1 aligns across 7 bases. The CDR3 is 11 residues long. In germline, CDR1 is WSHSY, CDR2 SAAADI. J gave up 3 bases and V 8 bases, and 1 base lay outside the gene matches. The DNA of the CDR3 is TGCGCCAGCGGGGACAGCTACGAGCAGTACTTC. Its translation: CASGDSYEQYF.

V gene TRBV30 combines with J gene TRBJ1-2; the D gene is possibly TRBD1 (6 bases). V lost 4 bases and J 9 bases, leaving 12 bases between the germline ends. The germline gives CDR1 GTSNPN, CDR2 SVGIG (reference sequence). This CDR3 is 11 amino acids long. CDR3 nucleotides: TGTGCCTGGATTGTCAGGGGTAGCTACACCTTC. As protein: CAWIVRGSYTF.

CDR3 amino acids: CSAERGTANEQFF. Written as DNA, the CDR3 is TGCAGCGCAGAAAGGGGGACAGCGAATGAGCAGTTCTTC. The chain carries TRBV29-1 and TRBJ2-1; 7 bases fit TRBD1. Germline V lookup: CDR1 SQVTM, CDR2 ANQGSEA. J gave up 7 bases and V 7 bases, and 10 bases lay outside the gene matches. CDR3 size: 13 residues.

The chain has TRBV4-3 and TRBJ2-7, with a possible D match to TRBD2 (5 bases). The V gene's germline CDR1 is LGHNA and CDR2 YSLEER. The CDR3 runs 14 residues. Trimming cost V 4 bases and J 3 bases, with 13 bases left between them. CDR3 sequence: CASSRGRSDYEQYF. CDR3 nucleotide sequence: TGCGCCAGCAGCCGCGGGCGTTCCGACTACGAGCAGTACTTC.

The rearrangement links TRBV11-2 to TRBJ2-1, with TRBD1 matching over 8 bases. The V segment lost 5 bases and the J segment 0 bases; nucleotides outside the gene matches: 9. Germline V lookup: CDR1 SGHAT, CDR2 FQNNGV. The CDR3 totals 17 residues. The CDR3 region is CASSRTGTGYSYNEQFF. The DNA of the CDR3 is TGTGCCAGCAGCCGGACAGGGACCGGGTACTCCTACAATGAGCAGTTCTTC.

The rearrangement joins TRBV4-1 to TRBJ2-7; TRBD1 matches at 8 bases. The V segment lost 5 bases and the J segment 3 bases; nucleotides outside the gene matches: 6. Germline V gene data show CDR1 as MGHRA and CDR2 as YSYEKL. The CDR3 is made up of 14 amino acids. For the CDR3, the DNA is TGCGCCAGCAGCTGGGGACAGGCCGGCTACGAGCAGTACTTC. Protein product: CASSWGQAGYEQYF.

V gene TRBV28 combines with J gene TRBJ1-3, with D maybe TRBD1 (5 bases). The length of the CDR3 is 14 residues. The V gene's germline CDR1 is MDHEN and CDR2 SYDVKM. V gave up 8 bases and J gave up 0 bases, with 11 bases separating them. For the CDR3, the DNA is TGTGCCAGCCTCGACAGCCACTCTGGAAACACCATATATTTT. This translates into CASLDSHSGNTIYF.

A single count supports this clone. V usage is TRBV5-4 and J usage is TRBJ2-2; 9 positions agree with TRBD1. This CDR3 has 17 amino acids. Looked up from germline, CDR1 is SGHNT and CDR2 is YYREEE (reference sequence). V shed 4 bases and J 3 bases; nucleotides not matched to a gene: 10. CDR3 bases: TGTGCCAGCAGCCACTGGGGACAGGGTCGGCACACCGGGGAGCTGTTTTTT. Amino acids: CASSHWGQGRHTGELFF. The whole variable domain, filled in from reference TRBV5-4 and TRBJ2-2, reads ETGVTQSPTHLIKTRGQQVTLRCSSQSGHNTVSWYQQALGQGPQFIFQYYREEENGRGNFPPRFSGLQFPNYSSELNVNALELDDSALYLCASSHWGQGRHTGELFFGEGSRLTVL.

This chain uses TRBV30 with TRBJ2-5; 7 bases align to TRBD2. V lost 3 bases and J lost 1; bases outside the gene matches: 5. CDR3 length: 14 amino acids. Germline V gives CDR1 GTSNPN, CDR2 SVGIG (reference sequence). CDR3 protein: CAWRAGPFQETQYF. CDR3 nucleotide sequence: TGTGCCTGGAGAGCGGGGCCCTTCCAAGAGACCCAGTACTTC.

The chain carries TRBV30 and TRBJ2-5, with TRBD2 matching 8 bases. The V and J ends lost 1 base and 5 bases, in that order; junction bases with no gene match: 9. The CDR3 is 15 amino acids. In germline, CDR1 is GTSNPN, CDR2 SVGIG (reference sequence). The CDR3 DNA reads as TGTGCCTGGAGTGGGACTAGCTCTAGCGTTGAGACCCAGTACTTC. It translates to CAWSGTSSSVETQYF. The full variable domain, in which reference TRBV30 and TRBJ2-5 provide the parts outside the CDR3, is SQTIHQWPATLVQPVGSPLSLECTVEGTSNPNLYWYRQAAGRGLQLLFYSVGIGQISSEVPQNLSASRPQDRQFILSSKKLLLSDSGFYLCAWSGTSSSVETQYFGPGTRLLVL.

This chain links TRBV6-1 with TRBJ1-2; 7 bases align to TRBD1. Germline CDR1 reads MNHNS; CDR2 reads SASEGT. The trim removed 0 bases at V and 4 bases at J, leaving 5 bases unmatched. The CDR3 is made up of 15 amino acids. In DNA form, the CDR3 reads TGTGCCAGCAGTGAAGCGGTCAGGGGGGCCTATGGCTACACCTTC. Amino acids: CASSEAVRGAYGYTF.

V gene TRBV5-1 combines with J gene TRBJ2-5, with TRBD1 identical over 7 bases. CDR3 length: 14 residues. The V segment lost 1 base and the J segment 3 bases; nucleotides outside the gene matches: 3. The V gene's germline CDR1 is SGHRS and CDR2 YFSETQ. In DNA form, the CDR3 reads TGCGCCAGCAGCTTGAACAGGGGAGAAGAGACCCAGTACTTC. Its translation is CASSLNRGEETQYF.

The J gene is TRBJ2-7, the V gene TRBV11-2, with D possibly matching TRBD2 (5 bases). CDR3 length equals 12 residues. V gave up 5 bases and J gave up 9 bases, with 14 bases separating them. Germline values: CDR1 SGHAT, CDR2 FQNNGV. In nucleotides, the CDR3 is TGTGCCAGCAGCCCATCCGGGGTTGGGCAGTACTTC. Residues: CASSPSGVGQYF.